The entry below gives a single T cell receptor beta chain sequence along with its context. The data are from a study of blood T cells in healthy people across ages. V gave up 5 bases and J gave up 1 base, with 15 bases separating them. This CDR3 comprises 16 residues. Germline CDR1 MNHEY, CDR2 SMNVEV (reference sequence). Together with a sample-barcoded 5' primer, a J-beta primer mix was included in a second PCR lasting about 7 to 11 cycles. Researchers report that a template-switch adaptor with 12 random nucleotides tagged each cDNA molecule. TCRdb reanalysed the 5' RACE reads using MiXCR and keeps one entry per CDR3 protein. Among 850,000 to 1,100,000 distinct CDR3 sequences listed, around two fifths were seen once.

The sequenced sample was blood. The gene calls are TRBV27 and TRBJ1-5; weak D call: TRBD1 (5 bases). The TCR comes from a man aged 18 to 29 in good health. CDR3 nucleotide sequence: TGTGCCAGCAGTCCCCTTTGGGGGAGAAGCAATCAGCCCCAGCATTTT. This translates into CASSPLWGRSNQPQHF.